The 30 T cell receptor beta chains reported below all come from one sample, sequenced in a study of T cells in Graves' hyperthyroidism and ophthalmopathy. Researchers amplified the TCR beta CDR3 regions from RNA transcripts. TCR CDR3 underwent first-round RT-PCR with the HTBI primer set. TCRdb ran MiXCR on the multiplex PCR reads and lists one entry per CDR3 protein. Among about 400,000 distinct CDR3 sequences listed, 15% to 18% were seen once. Sequenced sample: blood. All receptors come from a woman aged 18-35 years with Graves' hyperthyroidism.

This clonotype was counted ten times or more. The rearrangement uses TRBV7-6 and TRBJ2-3, with 9 bases lining up with TRBD2. This CDR3 contains 17 residues. Trimming removed 2 bases from V and 6 bases from J; junction bases left unmatched: 12. Looked up from germline, CDR1 is SGHVS and CDR2 is FNYEAQ. In DNA form, the CDR3 reads TGTGCCAGCAGCTTATGGCTTTCGGCGGGAGGGTACGATACGCAGTATTTT. The encoded protein is CASSLWLSAGGYDTQYF.

In its sample, this clonotype was seen a few times. The chain carries TRBV20-1 and TRBJ2-7, with D perhaps matching TRBD2 (6 bases). The V gene lost 1 base and the J gene lost 5 bases, with 18 bases spanning the gap. Germline CDR1 DFQATT, CDR2 SNEGSKA (reference sequence). This CDR3 is 15 amino acids long. The CDR3, as DNA: TGCAGTGCTAGAGTGAGGGCGGGATTGGATCACGAGCAGTACTTC. Amino acid sequence: CSARVRAGLDHEQYF.

This clonotype came up a few times. Its ends do not fully match the called genes, so a read error is possible. The chain links TRBV27 to TRBJ1-2, with unresolved D. The CDR3 sequence is 17 residues long. The germline gives CDR1 MNHEY, CDR2 SMNVEV (reference sequence). CDR3 region: CASSFRPSTNLYYSYTF. CDR3 coding DNA: TGTGCCAGCAGTTTCAGGCCGTCGACAAATCTATACTATAGCTACACCTTC.

The rearrangement links TRBV20-1 to TRBJ2-5; D possibly corresponds to TRBD2 (7 bases). Trimming took 5 bases from V and 7 from J, leaving 17 bases between them. This CDR3 comprises 13 residues. Germline CDR1 is DFQATT and CDR2 is SNEGSKA (reference sequence). CDR3 region: CSAEGGGTGTQYF. The CDR3 DNA is TGCAGTGCTGAGGGGGGGGGGACTGGGACCCAGTACTTC.

The chain carries TRBV20-1 and TRBJ2-7, with 8 bases matching TRBD1. Germline CDR1 reads DFQATT; CDR2 reads SNEGSKA (reference sequence). With V trimmed by 4 bases and J by 3 bases, 11 bases remained unmatched. The length of the CDR3 is 15 residues. The DNA for the CDR3 is TGCAGTGCTACTAGTGGGGCAGGGGGCTTCTACGAGCAGTACTTC. Protein sequence: CSATSGAGGFYEQYF.

This clonotype showed up just a few times. The chain is built from TRBV15 and TRBJ2-7; D uncertain. The CDR3 runs to 15 residues. The V end lost 0 bases, the J end lost 3 bases, and 12 bases lay between the germline ends. Germline V CDR1 and CDR2: LNHNV, YYDKDF (reference sequence). The chain's CDR3 is CATSRDSGQLYEQYF. CDR3 bases: TGTGCCACCAGCAGAGATTCCGGGCAGCTCTACGAGCAGTACTTC.

This clonotype has just a few counts. The J gene is TRBJ1-2, the V gene TRBV6-1; TRBD1 matches 7 bases. The CDR3 spans 15 residues. V shed 8 bases, J shed 4 bases, and the junction held 13 bases outside the gene matches. CDR1 MNHNS and CDR2 SASEGT come from the germline V gene. CDR3 nucleotides: TGTGCCAGCCGCGACCTGAGGGACAGCAGCTATGGCTACACCTTC. Translated, it gives CASRDLRDSSYGYTF.

This clonotype appeared many times. The gene calls are TRBV14 and TRBJ2-7, with a tentative D call TRBD1 (5 bases). The CDR3 is made up of 13 amino acids. The germline V gene encodes CDR1 SGHDN and CDR2 FVKESK. V lost 5 bases and J lost 6, with 14 bases in between. CDR3 sequence (DNA): TGTGCCAGCAGCTACAATGGGGCCCCCGAGCAGTACTTC. It encodes CASSYNGAPEQYF.

The chain links TRBV20-1 to TRBJ1-6; D is unclear. Per germline, CDR1 DFQATT and CDR2 SNEGSKA (reference sequence). V was shortened by 4 bases and J by 0 bases, with 10 bases between the two germline ends. This CDR3 contains 15 residues. The CDR3 region is CSATTTSSYNSPLHF. DNA of the CDR3: TGCAGTGCTACGACAACGAGCTCCTATAATTCACCCCTCCACTTT.

This chain uses TRBV12-3 or TRBV12-4 with TRBJ2-7, with D unclear. V was clipped by 3 bases and J by 3 bases, with 15 bases between them. The CDR3 has 15 amino acids. CDR3 sequence (DNA): TGTGCCAGCAGTTTTAGGGCGGATCGACTCTACGAGCAGTACTTC. It specifies CASSFRADRLYEQYF.

This clonotype was observed at least ten times. The V gene is TRBV28, the J gene TRBJ1-2, with D hard to call. The V and J ends lost 8 bases and 1 base respectively, with 5 bases between them. Germline V gives CDR1 MDHEN, CDR2 SYDVKM. The CDR3 loop spans 11 amino acids. In DNA, the CDR3 is TGTGCCAGCCTCATTAACTATGGCTACACCTTC. Residues: CASLINYGYTF.

Ten or more counts support this clonotype. This chain links TRBV3-1 with TRBJ1-2, with 10 bases lining up with TRBD1. V shed 4 bases and J 4 bases; nucleotides not matched to a gene: 9. The CDR3 contains 16 residues. CDR1 is LGHDT, CDR2 YNNKEL, per germline (reference sequence). The CDR3 here is CASSPLGQGSLYGYTF. In DNA, the CDR3 is TGTGCCAGCAGCCCCCTGGGACAGGGGTCCCTCTATGGCTACACCTTC.

This clonotype was counted ten times or more. The chain couples TRBV28 to TRBJ1-5; the D is unclear. Looked up from germline, CDR1 is MDHEN and CDR2 is SYDVKM. The CDR3 is 15 amino acids. Trimming took 2 bases from V and 0 from J, leaving 8 bases between them. CDR3 coding DNA: TGTGCCAGCAGTTTAAAGGATTATAGCAATCAGCCCCAGCATTTT. This gives the protein CASSLKDYSNQPQHF.

About this clonotype itself: A read error may account for a junction end that differs from germline. The chain carries TRBV6-2 or TRBV6-3 and TRBJ2-1; D is unresolved. Germline CDR1 reads MNHEY; CDR2 reads SVGEGT. The CDR3 totals 13 residues. This chain's CDR3 is CANSYVDYNEQFF. In DNA, the CDR3 is TGTGCCAACAGTTACGTGGACTACAATGAGCAGTTCTTC.

This clonotype was recorded a few times. The chain employs TRBV11-3 and TRBJ2-2; TRBD1 matches 7 bases. The junction had 7 bases not matched to a gene; V was cut back by 1 base and J by 5 bases. The CDR3 consists of 16 residues. From germline, CDR1 is SGHNT and CDR2 YENEEA. The CDR3 coding sequence is TGTGCCAGCAGCTTAGTAGGGCGACAGGGAACCGGGGAGCTGTTTTTT. Its protein is CASSLVGRQGTGELFF.

This clonotype was recorded at least ten times. This chain connects TRBV5-5 to TRBJ2-1, with TRBD2 identical over 8 bases. Per the germline V gene, CDR1 is SGHKS and CDR2 is YYEKEE (reference sequence). The CDR3 is 14 residues long. V was pared by 4 bases and J by 6 bases, with 6 bases of the junction left unmatched. The DNA of the CDR3 is TGTGCCAGCAGCGGTTATAGCGGGGTCAATGAGCAGTTCTTC. Amino acid sequence: CASSGYSGVNEQFF.

This clonotype was recorded many times. This chain uses TRBV2 with TRBJ1-1, with D maybe TRBD1 (5 bases). Germline V gene data show CDR1 as SNHLY and CDR2 as FYNNEI. The V and J ends lost 2 bases and 3 bases respectively, with 10 bases between them. This CDR3 region has 14 residues. The CDR3 region has the DNA TGTGCCAGCAGTGAAAGGGGAGGTTACACTGAAGCTTTCTTT. Its translation: CASSERGGYTEAFF.

At least ten counts were recorded for this clonotype. The rearrangement joins TRBV20-1 to TRBJ2-5; tentative D call: TRBD2 (5 bases). Germline loops: CDR1 DFQATT, CDR2 SNEGSKA (reference sequence). The V end was cut by 7 bases, the J end by 0 bases, with 15 bases between. This CDR3 contains 14 residues. CDR3 nucleotides: TGCAGTGTCAAAGAAGCGGTGTACCAAGAGACCCAGTACTTC. This sequence encodes CSVKEAVYQETQYF.

Many counts were recorded for this clonotype. The J gene is TRBJ1-2, the V gene TRBV7-8, with 10 bases aligning to TRBD1. Per germline, CDR1 SGHVS and CDR2 FQNEAQ. This CDR3 contains 14 residues. V was pared by 5 bases and J by 8 bases, with 8 bases of the junction left unmatched. In DNA form, the CDR3 reads TGTGCCAGCAGCCCCCGCCGGACAGGGGGAGGCTACACCTTC. It codes for CASSPRRTGGGYTF.

The sample holds many counts of this clonotype. The chain combines TRBV11-2 with TRBJ2-3; possibly TRBD2 for D (6 bases). The CDR3 loop spans 16 amino acids. V lost 3 bases and J 2 bases, leaving 15 bases between the germline ends. CDR1 and CDR2 (germline): SGHAT, FQNNGV. The CDR3 DNA reads as TGTGCCAGCAGCTTTAGAGGGAGGCCCGCCACAGATACGCAGTATTTT. Protein sequence: CASSFRGRPATDTQYF.

This clonotype was found many times. V is TRBV11-2 and J is TRBJ2-5; the match to TRBD2 covers 10 bases. V shed 6 bases and J 5 bases; nucleotides not matched to a gene: 12. Germline loops: CDR1 SGHAT, CDR2 FQNNGV. The CDR3 totals 16 residues. The CDR3 region has the DNA TGTGCCAGCAGTTTCCTTTCTAGCGGGGGCCGCGAGACCCAGTACTTC. It translates to CASSFLSSGGRETQYF.

Ten or more counts support this clonotype. This sequence joins TRBV2 and TRBJ2-7; 7 bases are a match to TRBD1. The CDR3 is 13 residues long. V trimming: 4 bases; J trimming: 2 bases; junction bases outside the gene matches: 2. Germline CDR1 SNHLY, CDR2 FYNNEI. The CDR3 loop is CASSGDSAYEQYF. The CDR3 nucleotides read TGTGCCAGCAGTGGGGACAGCGCCTACGAGCAGTACTTC.

This clonotype was picked up many times. The chain carries TRBV11-2 and TRBJ1-2, with D maybe TRBD1 (5 bases). V lost 0 bases, J lost 4 bases, and 15 bases lay in between. CDR1 is SGHAT, CDR2 FQNNGV, per germline. This CDR3 contains 16 residues. CDR3 residues: CASSLDQGLWGYGYTF. The CDR3 bases are TGTGCCAGCAGCTTAGATCAGGGACTCTGGGGCTATGGCTACACCTTC.

This clonotype showed up many times. The CDR3 here is CASRGTAYYEQYF. The CDR3 bases are TGTGCCAGCAGAGGGACAGCTTACTACGAGCAGTACTTC. The genes are TRBV6-1 and TRBJ2-7; 7 nucleotides agree with TRBD1. Trimming at V came to 6 bases and at J to 3 bases, leaving 5 bases not matched to a gene. Per the germline V gene, CDR1 is MNHNS and CDR2 is SASEGT. The CDR3 has 13 amino acids.

This clonotype appeared a few times. DNA for the CDR3: TGTGCCAGCAGCGTAGACAGCTACAATGAGCAGTTCTTC. Translating gives CASSVDSYNEQFF. This sequence joins TRBV7-9 and TRBJ2-1; D may be TRBD1 (5 bases). CDR3 length: 13 residues. Germline CDR1 is SEHNR and CDR2 is FQNEAQ (reference sequence). V lost 5 bases to trimming and J lost 3 bases, with 8 bases between them. Using reference TRBV7-9 and TRBJ2-1 for the parts outside the CDR3, the full variable domain is DTGVSQNPRHKITKRGQNVTFRCDPISEHNRLYWYRQTLGQGPEFLTYFQNEAQLEKSRLLSDRFSAERPKGSFSTLEIQRTEQGDSAMYLCASSVDSYNEQFFGPGTRLTVL.

This clonotype has at least ten counts. The V call is TRBV3-1, the J call TRBJ1-6, with D hard to call. Trimming took 5 bases from V and 4 from J, leaving 6 bases between them. The germline CDR1 and CDR2 sequences are LGHDT and YNNKEL (reference sequence). This CDR3 comprises 13 residues. The CDR3 bases are TGTGCCAGCAGCAGAAGGTATAATTCACCCCTCCACTTT. Amino acid sequence: CASSRRYNSPLHF.

As concerns this clonotype: The junction departs from the called germline gene at one end, perhaps through a read error. The chain couples TRBV6-1 to TRBJ2-2; D ambiguous. CDR1 and CDR2 (germline): MNHNS, SASEGT. This CDR3 region has 14 residues. CDR3 bases: TGTGCCATCAGTGAATTGTATACCACCGGGGAGCTGTTTTTT. This gives the protein CAISELYTTGELFF.

This clonotype was seen ten or more times. The gene calls are TRBV12-3 or TRBV12-4 and TRBJ2-7, with a weak D call TRBD2 (5 bases). The CDR3 runs to 16 residues. Trimming took 5 bases from V and 4 from J, leaving 21 bases between them. The CDR3 nucleotides are TGTGCCAGCAGTACAGCTAACCGGGATACAACTTACGAGCAGTACTTC. This gives the protein CASSTANRDTTYEQYF.

This clonotype was detected ten times or more. This CDR3 reads CASSLEGGVSTEAFF. The CDR3 DNA follows: TGTGCCAGCAGCTTGGAGGGAGGGGTTAGCACTGAAGCTTTCTTT. The V gene is TRBV7-9, the J gene TRBJ1-1; TRBD1 is a possible D gene (5 bases). Germline V gene lookup returns CDR1 SEHNR and CDR2 FQNEAQ (reference sequence). V lost 3 bases and J lost 4, with 15 bases in between. The CDR3 is made up of 15 amino acids. The full variable domain, its missing parts supplied by reference TRBV7-9 and TRBJ1-1, is DTGVSQNPRHKITKRGQNVTFRCDPISEHNRLYWYRQTLGQGPEFLTYFQNEAQLEKSRLLSDRFSAERPKGSFSTLEIQRTEQGDSAMYLCASSLEGGVSTEAFFGQGTRLTVV.

This clonotype occurred a few times. The chain has TRBV7-9 and TRBJ1-4; D not resolved. Germline CDR1 SEHNR, CDR2 FQNEAQ (reference sequence). The CDR3 length is 14 residues. V was cut by 5 bases and J by 7 bases, with 14 bases left in between. This CDR3 is CASSRTVGGEKLFF. The DNA for the CDR3 is TGTGCCAGCAGCCGGACGGTGGGTGGTGAAAAACTGTTTTTT.